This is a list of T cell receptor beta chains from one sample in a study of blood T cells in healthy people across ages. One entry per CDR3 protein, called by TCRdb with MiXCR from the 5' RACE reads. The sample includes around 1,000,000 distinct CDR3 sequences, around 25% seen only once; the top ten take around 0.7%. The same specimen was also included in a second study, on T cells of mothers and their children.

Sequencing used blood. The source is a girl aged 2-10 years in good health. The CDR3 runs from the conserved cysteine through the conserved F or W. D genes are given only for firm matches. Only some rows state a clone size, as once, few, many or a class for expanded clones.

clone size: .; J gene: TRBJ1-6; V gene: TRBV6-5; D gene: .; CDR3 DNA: TGTGCCAGCAGTTACTCGCGATATAATTCACCCCTCCACTTT; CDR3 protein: CASSYSRYNSPLHF
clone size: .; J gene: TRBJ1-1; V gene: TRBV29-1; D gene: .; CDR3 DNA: TGCACCCATCGTTCGGGCACTGAAGCTTTCTTT; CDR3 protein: CTHRSGTEAFF
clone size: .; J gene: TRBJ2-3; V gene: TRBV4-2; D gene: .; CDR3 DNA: TGTGCCAGCAGCCAAGAACTAACAGATACGCAGTATTTT; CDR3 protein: CASSQELTDTQYF
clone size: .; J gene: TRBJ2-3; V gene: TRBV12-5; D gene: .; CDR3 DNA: TGTGCTAGTGGTTTGGTACTGGAGGTGAGCACAGATACGCAGTATTTT; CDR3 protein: CASGLVLEVSTDTQYF
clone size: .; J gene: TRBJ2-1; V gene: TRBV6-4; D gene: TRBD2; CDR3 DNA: TGTGCCAGCAGCTCTAGCGGGGGGGCCGGCAATGAGCAGTTCTTC; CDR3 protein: CASSSSGGAGNEQFF
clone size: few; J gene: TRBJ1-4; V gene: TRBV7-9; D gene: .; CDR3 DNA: TGTGCCAGCAGCCCCAGACAGAATAATGAAAAACTGTTTTTT; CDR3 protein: CASSPRQNNEKLFF
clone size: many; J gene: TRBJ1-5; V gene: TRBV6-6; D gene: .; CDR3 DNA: TGTGCCAGCAGGGGTGGCAATCAGCCCCAGCATTTT; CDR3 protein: CASRGGNQPQHF
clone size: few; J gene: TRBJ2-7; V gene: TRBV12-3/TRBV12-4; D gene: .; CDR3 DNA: TGTGCCAGCAGTTTTGCGCCTAGCCCCTACGAGCAGTACTTC; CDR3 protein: CASSFAPSPYEQYF
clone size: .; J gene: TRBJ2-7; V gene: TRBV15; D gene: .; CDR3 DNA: TGTGCCACCAGCGGATTGGACGGACACTACGAGCAGTACTTC; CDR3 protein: CATSGLDGHYEQYF
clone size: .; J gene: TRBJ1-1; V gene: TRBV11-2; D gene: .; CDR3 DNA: TGTGCCAGCAGCTTAATTAGGGGCGCGGCAACTGAAGCTTTCTTT; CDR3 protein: CASSLIRGAATEAFF